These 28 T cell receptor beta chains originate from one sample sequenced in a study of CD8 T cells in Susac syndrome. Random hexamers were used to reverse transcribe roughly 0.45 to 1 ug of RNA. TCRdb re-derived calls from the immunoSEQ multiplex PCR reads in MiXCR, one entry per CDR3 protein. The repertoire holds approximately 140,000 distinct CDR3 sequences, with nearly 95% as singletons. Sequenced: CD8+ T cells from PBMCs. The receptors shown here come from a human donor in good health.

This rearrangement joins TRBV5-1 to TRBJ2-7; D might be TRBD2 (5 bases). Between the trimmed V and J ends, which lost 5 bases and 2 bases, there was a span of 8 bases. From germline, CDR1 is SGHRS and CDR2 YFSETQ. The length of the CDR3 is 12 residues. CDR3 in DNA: TGCGCCAGCAGGGACTTTACCTACGAGCAGTACTTC. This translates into CASRDFTYEQYF.

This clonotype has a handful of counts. DNA of the CDR3: TGCAGCGTTGACCCCCCGGCCAGGGAGCAAGCTTTCTTT. Amino acid sequence: CSVDPPAREQAFF. The V gene is TRBV29-1, the J gene TRBJ1-1, with D possibly TRBD1 on 5 matching bases. Germline lookup yields CDR1 SQVTM and CDR2 ANQGSEA. The CDR3 length is 13 residues. V lost 3 bases and J lost 9, with 17 bases in between. Full variable domain (rest looked up from reference TRBV29-1 and TRBJ1-1): SAVISQKPSRDICQRGTSLTIQCQVDSQVTMMFWYRQQPGQSLTLIATANQGSEATYESGFVIDKFPISRPNLTFSTLTVSNMSPEDSSIYLCSVDPPAREQAFFGQGTRLTVV.

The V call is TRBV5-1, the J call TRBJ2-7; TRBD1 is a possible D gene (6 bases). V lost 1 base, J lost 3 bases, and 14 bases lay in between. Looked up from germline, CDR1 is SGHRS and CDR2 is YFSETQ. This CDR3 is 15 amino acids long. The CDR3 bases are TGCGCCAGCAGCTTGTCACAGGGCCTCAACTACGAGCAGTACTTC. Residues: CASSLSQGLNYEQYF.

The CDR3 loop reads CSAVLADEQFF. As DNA, the CDR3 is TGCAGCGCAGTACTAGCGGATGAGCAGTTCTTC. The J gene is TRBJ2-1, the V gene TRBV29-1; 8 bases fit TRBD2. Trimming took 7 bases from V and 8 from J; bases not matched to a gene: 4. The CDR3 is 11 amino acids. CDR1 and CDR2 from the germline V gene are SQVTM and ANQGSEA.

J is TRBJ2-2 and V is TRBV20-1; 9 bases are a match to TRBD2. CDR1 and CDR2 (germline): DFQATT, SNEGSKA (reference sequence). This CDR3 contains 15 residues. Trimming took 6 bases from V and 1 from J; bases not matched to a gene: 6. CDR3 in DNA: TGCAGTGCAAAGGAACTAGCGGGGAACACCGGGGAGCTGTTTTTT. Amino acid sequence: CSAKELAGNTGELFF.

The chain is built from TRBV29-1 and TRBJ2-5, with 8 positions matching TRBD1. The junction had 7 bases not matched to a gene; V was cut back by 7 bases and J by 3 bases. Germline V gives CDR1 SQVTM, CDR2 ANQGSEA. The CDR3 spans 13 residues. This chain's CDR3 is CSGRQGWEETQYF. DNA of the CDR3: TGCAGCGGAAGACAGGGGTGGGAAGAGACCCAGTACTTC.

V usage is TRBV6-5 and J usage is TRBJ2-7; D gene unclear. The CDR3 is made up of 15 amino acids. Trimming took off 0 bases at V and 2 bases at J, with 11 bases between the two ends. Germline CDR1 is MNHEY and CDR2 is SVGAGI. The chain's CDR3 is CASSYSGGLTYEQYF. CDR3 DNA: TGTGCCAGCAGTTACTCAGGTGGGCTGACCTACGAGCAGTACTTC.

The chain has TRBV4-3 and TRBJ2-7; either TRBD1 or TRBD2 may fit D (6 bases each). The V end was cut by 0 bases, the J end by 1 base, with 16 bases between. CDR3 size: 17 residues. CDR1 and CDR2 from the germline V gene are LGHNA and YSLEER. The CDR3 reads CASSQDRGVAVSYEQYF. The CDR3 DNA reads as TGCGCCAGCAGCCAAGATAGGGGGGTAGCGGTATCCTACGAGCAGTACTTC.

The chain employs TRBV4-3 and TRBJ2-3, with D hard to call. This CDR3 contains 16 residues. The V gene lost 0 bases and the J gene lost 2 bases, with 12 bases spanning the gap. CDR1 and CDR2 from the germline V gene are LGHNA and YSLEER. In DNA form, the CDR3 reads TGCGCCAGCAGCCAAGATTATGTAGACCCCACAGATACGCAGTATTTT. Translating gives CASSQDYVDPTDTQYF.

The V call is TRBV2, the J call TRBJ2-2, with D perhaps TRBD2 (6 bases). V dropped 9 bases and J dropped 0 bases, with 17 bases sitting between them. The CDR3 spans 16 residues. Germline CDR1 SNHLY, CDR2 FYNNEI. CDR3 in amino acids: CARSAGGAANTGELFF. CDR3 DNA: TGTGCCAGGTCAGCAGGCGGGGCCGCGAACACCGGGGAGCTGTTTTTT. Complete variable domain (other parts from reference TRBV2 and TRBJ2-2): EPEVTQTPSHQVTQMGQEVILRCVPISNHLYFYWYRQILGQKVEFLVSFYNNEISEKSEIFDDQFSVERPDGSNFTLKIRSTKLEDSAMYFCARSAGGAANTGELFFGEGSRLTVL.

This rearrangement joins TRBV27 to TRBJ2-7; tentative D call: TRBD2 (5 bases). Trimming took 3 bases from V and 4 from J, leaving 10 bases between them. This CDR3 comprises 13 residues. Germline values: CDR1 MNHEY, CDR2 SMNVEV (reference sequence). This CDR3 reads CASSFPGGYEQYF. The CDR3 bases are TGTGCCAGCAGTTTTCCCGGCGGGTACGAGCAGTACTTC.

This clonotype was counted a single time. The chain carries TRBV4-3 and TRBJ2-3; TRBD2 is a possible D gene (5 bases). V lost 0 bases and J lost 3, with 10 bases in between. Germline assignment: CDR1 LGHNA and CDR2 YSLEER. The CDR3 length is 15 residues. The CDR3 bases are TGCGCCAGCAGCCAAGATATTGGAGGAACAGATACGCAGTATTTT. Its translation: CASSQDIGGTDTQYF.

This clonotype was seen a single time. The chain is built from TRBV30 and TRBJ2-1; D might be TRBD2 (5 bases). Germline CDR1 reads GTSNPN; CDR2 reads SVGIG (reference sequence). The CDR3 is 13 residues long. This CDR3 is CAHDRAGRDEQFF. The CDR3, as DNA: TGTGCTCACGACCGGGCGGGCCGGGATGAGCAGTTCTTC. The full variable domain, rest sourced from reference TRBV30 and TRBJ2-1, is SQTIHQWPATLVQPVGSPLSLECTVEGTSNPNLYWYRQAAGRGLQLLFYSVGIGQISSEVPQNLSASRPQDRQFILSSKKLLLSDSGFYLCAHDRAGRDEQFFGPGTRLTVL.

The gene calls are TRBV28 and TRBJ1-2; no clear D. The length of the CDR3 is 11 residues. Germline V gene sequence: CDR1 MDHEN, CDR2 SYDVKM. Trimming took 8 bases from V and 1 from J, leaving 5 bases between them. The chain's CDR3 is CASSDNYGYTF. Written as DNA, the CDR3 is TGTGCCAGCTCAGATAACTATGGCTACACCTTC.

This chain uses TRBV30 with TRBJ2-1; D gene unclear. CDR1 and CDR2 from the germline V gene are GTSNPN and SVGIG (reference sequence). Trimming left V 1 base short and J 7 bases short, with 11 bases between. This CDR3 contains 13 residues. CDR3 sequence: CAWSASHGNEQFF. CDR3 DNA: TGTGCCTGGAGTGCCTCGCACGGAAATGAGCAGTTCTTC.

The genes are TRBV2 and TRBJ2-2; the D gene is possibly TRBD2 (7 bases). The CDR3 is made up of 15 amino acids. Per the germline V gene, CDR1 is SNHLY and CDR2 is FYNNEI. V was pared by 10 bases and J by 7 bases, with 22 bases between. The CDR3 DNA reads TGTGCCACACCGGCGGAGGGGGGGCGCAGCGGGGAGCTGTTTTTT. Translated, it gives CATPAEGGRSGELFF.

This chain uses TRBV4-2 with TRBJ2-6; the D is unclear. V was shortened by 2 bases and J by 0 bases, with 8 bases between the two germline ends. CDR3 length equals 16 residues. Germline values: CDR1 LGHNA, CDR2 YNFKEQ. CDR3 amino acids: CASSQLDTSGANVLTF. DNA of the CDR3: TGTGCCAGCAGCCAACTAGACACCTCTGGGGCCAACGTCCTGACTTTC.

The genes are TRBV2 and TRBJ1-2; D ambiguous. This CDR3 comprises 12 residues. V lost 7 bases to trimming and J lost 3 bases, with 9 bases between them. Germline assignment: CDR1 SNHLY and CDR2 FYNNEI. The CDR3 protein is CASIGGYYGYTF. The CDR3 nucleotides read TGTGCCAGCATTGGAGGGTACTATGGCTACACCTTC.

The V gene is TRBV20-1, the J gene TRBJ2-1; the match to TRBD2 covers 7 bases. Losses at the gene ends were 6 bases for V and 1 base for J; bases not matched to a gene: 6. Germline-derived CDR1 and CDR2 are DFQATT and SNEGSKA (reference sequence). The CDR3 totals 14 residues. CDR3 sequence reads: CSALAGDSYNEQFF. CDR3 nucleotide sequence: TGCAGTGCCTTAGCGGGCGATTCCTACAATGAGCAGTTCTTC.

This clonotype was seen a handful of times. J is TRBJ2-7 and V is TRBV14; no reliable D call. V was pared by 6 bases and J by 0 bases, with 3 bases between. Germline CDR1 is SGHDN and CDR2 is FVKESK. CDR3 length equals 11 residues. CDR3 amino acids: CASSNSYEQYF. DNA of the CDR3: TGTGCCAGCAGTAACTCCTACGAGCAGTACTTC.

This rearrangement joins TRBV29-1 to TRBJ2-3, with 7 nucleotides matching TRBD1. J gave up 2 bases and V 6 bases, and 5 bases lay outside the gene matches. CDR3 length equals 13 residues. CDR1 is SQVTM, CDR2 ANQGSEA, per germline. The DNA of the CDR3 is TGCAGCGTCCGGACAGGATACACAGATACGCAGTATTTT. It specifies CSVRTGYTDTQYF.

CDR3 bases: TGCAGCGTTTCCGGGACTAGGTGGGATGAGCAGTTCTTC. Amino acids: CSVSGTRWDEQFF. V and J are TRBV29-1 and TRBJ2-1, with TRBD2 matching over 8 bases. CDR1 is SQVTM, CDR2 ANQGSEA, per germline. The trim removed 5 bases at V and 8 bases at J, leaving 8 bases unmatched. The CDR3 length is 13 residues.

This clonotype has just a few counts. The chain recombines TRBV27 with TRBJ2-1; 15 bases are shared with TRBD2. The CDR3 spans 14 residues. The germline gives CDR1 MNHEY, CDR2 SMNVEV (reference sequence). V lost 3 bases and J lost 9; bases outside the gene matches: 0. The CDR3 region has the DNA TGTGCCAGCAGTTTGGGACTAGCGGGAGGTGAGCAGTTCTTC. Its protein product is CASSLGLAGGEQFF.

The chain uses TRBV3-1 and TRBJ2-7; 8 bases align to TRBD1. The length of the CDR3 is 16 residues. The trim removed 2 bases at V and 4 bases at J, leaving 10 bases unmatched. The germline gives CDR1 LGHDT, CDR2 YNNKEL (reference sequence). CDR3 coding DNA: TGTGCCAGCAGCCAATCTTGGACAGGGAGAGGGTACGAGCAGTACTTC. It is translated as CASSQSWTGRGYEQYF.

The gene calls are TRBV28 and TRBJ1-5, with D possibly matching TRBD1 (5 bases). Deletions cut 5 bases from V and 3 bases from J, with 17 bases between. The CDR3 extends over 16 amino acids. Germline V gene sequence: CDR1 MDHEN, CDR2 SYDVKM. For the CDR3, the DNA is TGTGCCAGCAGTACGGCGGGGTATGGGACCAATCAGCCCCAGCATTTT. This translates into CASSTAGYGTNQPQHF.

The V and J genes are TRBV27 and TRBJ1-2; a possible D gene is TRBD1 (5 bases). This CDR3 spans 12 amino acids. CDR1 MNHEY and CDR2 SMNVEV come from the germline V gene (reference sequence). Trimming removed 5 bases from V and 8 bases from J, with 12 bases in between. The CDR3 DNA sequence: TGTGCCAGCAGTCCCAAAGGGGACGGCTACACCTTC. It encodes CASSPKGDGYTF.

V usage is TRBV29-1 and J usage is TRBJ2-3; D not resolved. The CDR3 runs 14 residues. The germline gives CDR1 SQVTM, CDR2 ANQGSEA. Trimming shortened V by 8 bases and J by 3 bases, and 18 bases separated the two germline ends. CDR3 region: CSSRLTTPTDTQYF. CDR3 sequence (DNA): TGCAGCTCCCGACTGACGACACCAACAGATACGCAGTATTTT.

CDR3 sequence reads: CASSLMEEADTQYF. Here the CDR3 DNA reads TGTGCCAGCAGTTTAATGGAGGAAGCAGATACGCAGTATTTT. The chain is built from TRBV27 and TRBJ2-3; D may be TRBD2 (5 bases). Per the germline V gene, CDR1 is MNHEY and CDR2 is SMNVEV (reference sequence). This CDR3 has 14 amino acids. V lost 2 bases to trimming and J lost 4 bases, with 10 bases between them.